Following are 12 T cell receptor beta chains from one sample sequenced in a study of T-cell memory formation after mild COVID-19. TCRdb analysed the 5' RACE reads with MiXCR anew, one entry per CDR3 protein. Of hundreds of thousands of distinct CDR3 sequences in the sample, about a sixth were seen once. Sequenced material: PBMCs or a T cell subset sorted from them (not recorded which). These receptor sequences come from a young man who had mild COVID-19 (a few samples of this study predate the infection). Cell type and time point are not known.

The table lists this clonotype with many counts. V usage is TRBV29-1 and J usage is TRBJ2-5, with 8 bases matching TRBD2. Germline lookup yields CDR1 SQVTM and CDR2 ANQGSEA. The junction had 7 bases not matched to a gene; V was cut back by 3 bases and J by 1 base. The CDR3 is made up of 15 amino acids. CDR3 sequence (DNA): TGCAGCGTTGATATTGTCGGGGGGGCCCAAGAGACCCAGTACTTC. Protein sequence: CSVDIVGGAQETQYF.

The CDR3 loop reads CSARDAGGSNQPQHF. Here the CDR3 DNA reads TGCAGTGCTAGAGATGCGGGTGGGAGCAATCAGCCCCAGCATTTT. The rearrangement joins TRBV20-1 to TRBJ1-5; D is undetermined. The CDR3 is 15 residues long. Trimming pared 0 bases from V and 1 base from J, leaving 10 bases between. The germline V gene encodes CDR1 DFQATT and CDR2 SNEGSKA (reference sequence).

The CDR3 DNA is TGCGCCAGCAGCTTGGAGGTGTCGTCCGTAGGCACCATATATTTT. It yields the protein CASSLEVSSVGTIYF. This sequence joins TRBV5-1 and TRBJ1-3; D ambiguous. Germline lookup yields CDR1 SGHRS and CDR2 YFSETQ. The V end was cut by 0 bases, the J end by 9 bases, with 16 bases between. The CDR3 loop spans 15 amino acids.

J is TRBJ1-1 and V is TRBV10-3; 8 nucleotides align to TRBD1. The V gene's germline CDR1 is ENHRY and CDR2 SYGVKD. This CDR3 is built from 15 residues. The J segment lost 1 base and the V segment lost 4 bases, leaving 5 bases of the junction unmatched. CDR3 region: CAISANRGENTEAFF. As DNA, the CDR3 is TGTGCCATCAGTGCGAACAGGGGGGAGAACACTGAAGCTTTCTTT.

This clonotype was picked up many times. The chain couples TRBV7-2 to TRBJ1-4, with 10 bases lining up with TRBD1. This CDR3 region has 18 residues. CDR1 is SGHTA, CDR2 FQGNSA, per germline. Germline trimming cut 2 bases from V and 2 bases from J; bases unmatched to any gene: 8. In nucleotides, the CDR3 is TGTGCCAGCAGCTTAAGGAGACAGGGGGCGCTTACTAATGAAAAACTGTTTTTT. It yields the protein CASSLRRQGALTNEKLFF.

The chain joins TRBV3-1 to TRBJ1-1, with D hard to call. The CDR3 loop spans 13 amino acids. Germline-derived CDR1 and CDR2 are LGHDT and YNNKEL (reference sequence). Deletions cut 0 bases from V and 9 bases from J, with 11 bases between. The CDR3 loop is CASSQDRTGKAFF. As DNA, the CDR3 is TGTGCCAGCAGCCAAGATCGGACGGGGAAAGCTTTCTTT.

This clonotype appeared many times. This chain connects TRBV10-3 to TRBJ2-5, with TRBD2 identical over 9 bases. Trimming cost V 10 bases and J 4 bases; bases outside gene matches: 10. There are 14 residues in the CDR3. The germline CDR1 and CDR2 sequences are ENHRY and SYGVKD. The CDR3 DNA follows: TGTGCCACCCAATTAGCGGGGGCGACAGAGACCCAGTACTTC. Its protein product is CATQLAGATETQYF.

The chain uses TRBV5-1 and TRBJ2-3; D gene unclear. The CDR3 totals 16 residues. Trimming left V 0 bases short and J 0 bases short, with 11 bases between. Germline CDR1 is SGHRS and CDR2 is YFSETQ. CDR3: CASSLVRKSSTDTQYF. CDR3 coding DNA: TGCGCCAGCAGCTTGGTGCGGAAATCTAGCACAGATACGCAGTATTTT.

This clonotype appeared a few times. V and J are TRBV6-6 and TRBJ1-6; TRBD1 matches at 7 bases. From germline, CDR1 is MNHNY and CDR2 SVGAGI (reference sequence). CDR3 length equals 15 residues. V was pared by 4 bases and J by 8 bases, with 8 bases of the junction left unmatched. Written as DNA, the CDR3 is TGTGCCAGCAGTTCCCCAGGGGGTGTTCATTCACCCCTCCACTTT. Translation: CASSSPGGVHSPLHF.

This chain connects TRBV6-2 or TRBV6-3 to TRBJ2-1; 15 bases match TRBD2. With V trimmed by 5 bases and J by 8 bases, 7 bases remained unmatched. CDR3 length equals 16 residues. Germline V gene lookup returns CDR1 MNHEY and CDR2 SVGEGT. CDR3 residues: CASSRTSGRALDEQFF. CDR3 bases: TGTGCCAGCAGTCGGACTAGCGGGAGGGCGTTGGATGAGCAGTTCTTC.

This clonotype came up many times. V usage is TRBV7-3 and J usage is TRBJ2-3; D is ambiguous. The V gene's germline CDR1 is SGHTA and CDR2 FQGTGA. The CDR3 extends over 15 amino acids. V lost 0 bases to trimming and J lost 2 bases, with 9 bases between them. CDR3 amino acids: CASSLTGSHTDTQYF. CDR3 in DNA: TGTGCCAGCAGCTTAACGGGTAGCCACACAGATACGCAGTATTTT. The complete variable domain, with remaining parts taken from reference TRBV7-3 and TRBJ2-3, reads GAGVSQTPSNKVTEKGKYVELRCDPISGHTALYWYRQSLGQGPEFLIYFQGTGAADDSGLPNDRFFAVRPEGSVSTLKIQRTERGDSAVYLCASSLTGSHTDTQYFGPGTRLTVL.

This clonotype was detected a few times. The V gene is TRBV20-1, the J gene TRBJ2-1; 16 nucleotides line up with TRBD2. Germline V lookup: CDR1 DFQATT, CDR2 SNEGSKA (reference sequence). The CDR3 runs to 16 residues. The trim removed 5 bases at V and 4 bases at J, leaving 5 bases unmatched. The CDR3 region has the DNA TGCAGTGCTCTGGGACTAGCGGGGGGGCGTTACAATGAGCAGTTCTTC. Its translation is CSALGLAGGRYNEQFF.